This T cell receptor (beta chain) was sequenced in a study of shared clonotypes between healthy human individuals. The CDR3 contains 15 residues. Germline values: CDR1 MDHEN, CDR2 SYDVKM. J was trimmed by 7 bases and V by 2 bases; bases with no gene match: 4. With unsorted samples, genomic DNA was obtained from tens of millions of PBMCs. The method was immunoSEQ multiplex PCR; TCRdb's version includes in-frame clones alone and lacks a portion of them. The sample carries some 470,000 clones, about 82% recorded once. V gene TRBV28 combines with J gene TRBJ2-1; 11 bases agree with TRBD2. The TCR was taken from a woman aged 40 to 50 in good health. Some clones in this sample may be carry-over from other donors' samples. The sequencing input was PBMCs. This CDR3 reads CASSLLAGGENEQFF. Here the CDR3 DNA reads TGTGCCAGCAGTTTACTAGCGGGAGGAGAGAATGAGCAGTTCTTC.